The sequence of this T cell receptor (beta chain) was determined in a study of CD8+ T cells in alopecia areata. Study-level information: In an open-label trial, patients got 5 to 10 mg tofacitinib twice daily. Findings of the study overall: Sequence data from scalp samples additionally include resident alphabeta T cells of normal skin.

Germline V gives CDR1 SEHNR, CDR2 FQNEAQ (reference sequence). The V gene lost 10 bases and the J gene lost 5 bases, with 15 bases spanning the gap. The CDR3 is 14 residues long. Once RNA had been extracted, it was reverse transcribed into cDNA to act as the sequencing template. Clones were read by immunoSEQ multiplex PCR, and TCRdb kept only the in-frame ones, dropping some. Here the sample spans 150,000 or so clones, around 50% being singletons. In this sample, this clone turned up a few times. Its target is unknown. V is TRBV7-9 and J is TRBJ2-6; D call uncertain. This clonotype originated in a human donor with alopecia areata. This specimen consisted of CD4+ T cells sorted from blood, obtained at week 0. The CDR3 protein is CAIRTVSRANVLTF. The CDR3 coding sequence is TGTGCCATACGGACCGTTTCTAGGGCCAACGTCCTGACTTTC.